The present entry profiles one T cell receptor beta chain with its context. Its specificity is not known. Per the germline V gene, CDR1 is SGHDT and CDR2 is YYEEEE. This CDR3 contains 16 residues. Trimming removed 3 bases from V and 5 bases from J; junction bases left unmatched: 10. With 60 Vbeta and 13 Jbeta primers, the PCR was carried out. The table came from immunoSEQ multiplex PCR; TCRdb's copy has only in-frame clones and leaves some out. The table includes 45,000 to 60,000 clones, approximately 65% detected once. The data belong to a study of cytomegalovirus exposure and HLA in healthy donors. Findings and caveats of the study: Earlier findings revealed that most TCR beta V segments proved productive either about 90% or about 30% of the time. Despite most TCR sequences being rare, some public TCRs occurred in many donors.

Sample: PBMCs. The V and J genes are TRBV5-6 and TRBJ2-3; 9 bases fit TRBD2. The receptor's source is a man aged 25 to 45 in good health and CMV-seronegative. CDR3 bases: TGTGCCAGCAGCTCGCTGACTAGCGGACGCGTAGATACGCAGTATTTT. It codes for CASSSLTSGRVDTQYF.